This T cell receptor (beta chain) was retrieved from a study of cytomegalovirus exposure and HLA in healthy donors. Remarks on this clone: What it binds is not known.

Researchers ran the PCR with 60 Vbeta and 13 Jbeta primers. The method was immunoSEQ multiplex PCR; TCRdb's version includes in-frame clones alone and lacks a portion of them. The sample records roughly 140,000 clones, 70% to 80% being singletons. Whole-study results and caveats: Reported findings show TCR beta sequences accurately forecast HLA-A and HLA-B alleles in most subjects.

V trimming: 6 bases; J trimming: 5 bases; junction bases outside the gene matches: 1. The germline CDR1 and CDR2 sequences are MDHEN and SYDVKM. The CDR3 consists of 13 residues. The receptor was derived from a man aged 18 to 30 in good health and CMV-seronegative. The sample comprised PBMCs. This sequence joins TRBV28 and TRBJ2-1; TRBD1 matches at 10 bases. The CDR3 nucleotides read TGTGCCAGCAGAGGGACAGGGGACAATGAGCAGTTCTTC. It is translated as CASRGTGDNEQFF. The entire variable domain, with the rest obtained from reference TRBV28 and TRBJ2-1, is as follows: DVKVTQSSRYLVKRTGEKVFLECVQDMDHENMFWYRQDPGLGLRLIYFSYDVKMKEKGDIPEGYSVSREKKERFSLILESASTNQTSMYLCASRGTGDNEQFFGPGTRLTVL.